The text below deals with one T cell receptor beta chain. Its antigen is unidentified. In germline, CDR1 is SQVTM, CDR2 ANQGSEA. The CDR3 has 14 residues. This specimen comes from a study of CXCR3-negative and CXCR3-positive naive CD8 T cells. Study-wide findings and caveats: For CXCR3-positive naive cells, TRB CDR3s were more hydrophobic than those of CXCR3-negative naive cells. Memory cells differed in TRBV-TRBJ usage, but naive CXCR3-negative and CXCR3-positive cells had similar usage. Whereas both naive subsets had comparably high diversity, memory CD8+ cells had much lower diversity.

5' RACE that incorporated UMI labels was used to prepare the TRB cDNA libraries. TCRdb re-called the 5' RACE reads and gives one entry per CDR3 protein, without DNA. The listing records more than 80,000 distinct CDR3 sequences. The rearrangement uses TRBV29-1 and TRBJ1-1; the D call from TCRdb, TRBD1, cannot be confirmed without DNA. Sequenced: naive CXCR3+ CD8+ T cells from blood. Subset noted: CD45RO-CCR7+CD27+CD95- naive CD8+ T cells expressing CXCR3 (TNR3+). The sequence was obtained from a human donor in good health. Some clones in this sample may be carry-over from other donors' samples. This CDR3 reads CSVGAAYWNTEAFF.